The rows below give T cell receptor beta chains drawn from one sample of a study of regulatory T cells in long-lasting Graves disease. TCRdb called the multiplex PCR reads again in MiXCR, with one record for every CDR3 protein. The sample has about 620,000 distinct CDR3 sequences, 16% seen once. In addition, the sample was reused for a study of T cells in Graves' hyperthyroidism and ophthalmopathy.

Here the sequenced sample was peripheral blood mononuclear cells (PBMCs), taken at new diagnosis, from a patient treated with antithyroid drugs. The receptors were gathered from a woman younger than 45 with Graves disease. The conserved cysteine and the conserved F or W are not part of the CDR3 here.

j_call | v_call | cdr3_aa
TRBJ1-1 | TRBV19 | ATRNRVTEAF
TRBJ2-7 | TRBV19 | ASSTRARESYEQY
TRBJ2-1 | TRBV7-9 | ASTPSVNNEQF
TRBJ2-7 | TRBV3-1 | ASSQGPRPYEQY
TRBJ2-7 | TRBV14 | ASSQRRGDEQY
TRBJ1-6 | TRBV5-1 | ASHDRYGGSPLH
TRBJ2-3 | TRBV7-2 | ASSYGLAGAVDTQY
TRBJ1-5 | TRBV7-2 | ASSPTDNNQPQH
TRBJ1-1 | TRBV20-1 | SARPREGRYTEAF
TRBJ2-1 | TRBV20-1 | SADSGRENEQF
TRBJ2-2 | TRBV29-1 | SVSGDTGELF
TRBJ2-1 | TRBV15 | ATSRDRRLPPYNEQF
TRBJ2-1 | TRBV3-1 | ASSQRTVNEQF
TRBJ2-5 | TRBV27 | ASSFSGESGQETQY
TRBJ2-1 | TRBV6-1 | ASRVTGGKEQF
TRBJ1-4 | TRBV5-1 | ASRTGTGYFEKLF
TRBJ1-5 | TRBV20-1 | SAEAAVLGGPQH
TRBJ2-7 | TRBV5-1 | ASSPGQGAPEQY
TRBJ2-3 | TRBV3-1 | ASSQDGRDTQY
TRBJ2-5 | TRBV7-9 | ASSLHATGVETQY
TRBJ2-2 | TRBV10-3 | AIRDDAGELF
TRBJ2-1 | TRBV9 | ASRAAGDNEQF
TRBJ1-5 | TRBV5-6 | ASSEGPGTGNQPQH
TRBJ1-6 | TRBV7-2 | ASSLGGGGSQFALH
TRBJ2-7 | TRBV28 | ATFPSGAYEQY
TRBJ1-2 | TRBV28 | ASTRQGDGSYT
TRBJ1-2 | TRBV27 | ASRMTGTGASLNYGYT